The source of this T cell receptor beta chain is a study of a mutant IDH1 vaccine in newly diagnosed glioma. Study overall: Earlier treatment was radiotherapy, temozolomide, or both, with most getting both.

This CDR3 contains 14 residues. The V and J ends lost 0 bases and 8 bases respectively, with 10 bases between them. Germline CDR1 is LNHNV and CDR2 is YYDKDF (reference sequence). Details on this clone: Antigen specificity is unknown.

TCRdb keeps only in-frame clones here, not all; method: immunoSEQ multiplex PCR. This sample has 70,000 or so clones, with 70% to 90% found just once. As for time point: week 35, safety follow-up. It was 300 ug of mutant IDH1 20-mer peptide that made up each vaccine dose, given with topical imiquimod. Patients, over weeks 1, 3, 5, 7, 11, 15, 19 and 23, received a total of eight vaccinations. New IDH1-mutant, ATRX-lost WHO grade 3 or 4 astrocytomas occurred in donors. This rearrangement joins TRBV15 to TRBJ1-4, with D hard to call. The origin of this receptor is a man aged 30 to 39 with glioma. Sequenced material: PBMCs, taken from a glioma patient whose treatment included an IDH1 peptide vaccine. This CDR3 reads CATSRDGESEKLFF. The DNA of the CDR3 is TGTGCCACCAGCAGAGATGGGGAAAGCGAAAAACTGTTTTTT.